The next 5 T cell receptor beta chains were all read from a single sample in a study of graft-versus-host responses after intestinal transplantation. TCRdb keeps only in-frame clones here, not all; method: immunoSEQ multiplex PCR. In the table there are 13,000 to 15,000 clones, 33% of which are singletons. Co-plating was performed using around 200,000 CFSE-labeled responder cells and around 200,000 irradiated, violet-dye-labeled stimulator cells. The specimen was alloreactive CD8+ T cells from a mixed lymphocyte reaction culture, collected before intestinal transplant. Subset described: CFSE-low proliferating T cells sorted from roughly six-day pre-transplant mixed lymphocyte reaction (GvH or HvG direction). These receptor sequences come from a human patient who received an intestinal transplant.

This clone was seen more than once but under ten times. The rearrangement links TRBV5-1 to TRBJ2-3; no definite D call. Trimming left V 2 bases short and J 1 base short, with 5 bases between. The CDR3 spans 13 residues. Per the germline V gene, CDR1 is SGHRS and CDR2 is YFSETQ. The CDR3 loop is CASSFTGTDTQYF. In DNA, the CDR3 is TGCGCCAGCAGCTTTACAGGCACAGATACGCAGTATTTT.

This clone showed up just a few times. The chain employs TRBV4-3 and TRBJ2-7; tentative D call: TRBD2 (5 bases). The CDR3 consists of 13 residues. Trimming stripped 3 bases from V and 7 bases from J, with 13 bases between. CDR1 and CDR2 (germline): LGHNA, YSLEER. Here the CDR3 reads CASSQDDSGEQYF. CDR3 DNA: TGCGCCAGCAGCCAGGACGATTCGGGAGAGCAGTACTTC.

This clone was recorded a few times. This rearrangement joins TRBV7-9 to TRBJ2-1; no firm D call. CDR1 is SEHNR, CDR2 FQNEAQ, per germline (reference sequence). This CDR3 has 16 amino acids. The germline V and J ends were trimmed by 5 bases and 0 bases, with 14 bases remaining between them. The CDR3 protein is CASSGMTMVSYNEQFF. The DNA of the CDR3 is TGTGCCAGCAGCGGAATGACAATGGTCTCCTACAATGAGCAGTTCTTC.

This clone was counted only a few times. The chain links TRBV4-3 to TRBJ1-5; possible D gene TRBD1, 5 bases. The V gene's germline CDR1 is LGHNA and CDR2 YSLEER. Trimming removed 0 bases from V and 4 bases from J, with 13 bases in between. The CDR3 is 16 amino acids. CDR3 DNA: TGCGCCAGCAGCCAAGATAGCGGGGACGAGAATCAGCCCCAGCATTTT. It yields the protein CASSQDSGDENQPQHF.

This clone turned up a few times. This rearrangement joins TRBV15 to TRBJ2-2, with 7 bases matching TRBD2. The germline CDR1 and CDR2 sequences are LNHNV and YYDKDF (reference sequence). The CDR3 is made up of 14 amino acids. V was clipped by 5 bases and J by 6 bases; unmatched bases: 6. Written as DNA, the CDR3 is TGTGCCACCAGCCCATTCAGCGGGGCCGGGGAGCTGTTTTTT. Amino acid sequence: CATSPFSGAGELFF.